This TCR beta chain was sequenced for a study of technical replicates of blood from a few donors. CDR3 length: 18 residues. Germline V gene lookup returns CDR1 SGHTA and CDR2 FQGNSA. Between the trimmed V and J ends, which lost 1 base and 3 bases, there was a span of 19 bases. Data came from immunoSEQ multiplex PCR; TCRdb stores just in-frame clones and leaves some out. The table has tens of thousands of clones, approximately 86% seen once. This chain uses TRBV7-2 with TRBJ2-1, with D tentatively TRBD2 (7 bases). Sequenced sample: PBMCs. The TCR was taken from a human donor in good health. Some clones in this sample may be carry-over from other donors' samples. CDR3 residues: CASSLVSDRGAIYNEQFF. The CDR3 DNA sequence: TGTGCCAGCAGCTTAGTTTCCGATCGGGGGGCTATCTACAATGAGCAGTTCTTC.